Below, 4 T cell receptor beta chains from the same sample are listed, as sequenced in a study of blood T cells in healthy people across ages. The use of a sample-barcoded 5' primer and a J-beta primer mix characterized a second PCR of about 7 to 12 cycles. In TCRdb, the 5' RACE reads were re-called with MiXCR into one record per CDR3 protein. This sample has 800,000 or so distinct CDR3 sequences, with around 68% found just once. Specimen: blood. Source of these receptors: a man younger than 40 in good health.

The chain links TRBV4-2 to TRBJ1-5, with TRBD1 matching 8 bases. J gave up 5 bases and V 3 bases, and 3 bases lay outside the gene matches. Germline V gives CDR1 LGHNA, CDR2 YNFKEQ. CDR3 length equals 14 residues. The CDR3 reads CASSHGQGYQPQHF. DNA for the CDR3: TGTGCCAGCAGCCACGGACAGGGTTATCAGCCCCAGCATTTT.

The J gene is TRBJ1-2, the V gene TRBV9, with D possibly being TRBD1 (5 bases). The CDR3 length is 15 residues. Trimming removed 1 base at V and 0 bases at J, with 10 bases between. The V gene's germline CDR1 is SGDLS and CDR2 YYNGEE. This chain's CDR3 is CASSVTGTANYGYTF. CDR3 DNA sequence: TGTGCCAGCAGCGTAACCGGGACGGCTAACTATGGCTACACCTTC.

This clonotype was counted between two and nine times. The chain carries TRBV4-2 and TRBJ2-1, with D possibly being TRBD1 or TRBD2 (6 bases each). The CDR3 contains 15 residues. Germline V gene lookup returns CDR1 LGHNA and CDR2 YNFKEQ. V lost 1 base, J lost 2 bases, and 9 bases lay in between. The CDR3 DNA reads TGTGCCAGCAGCCAAGGAGGGGGGACCTACAATGAGCAGTTCTTC. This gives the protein CASSQGGGTYNEQFF.

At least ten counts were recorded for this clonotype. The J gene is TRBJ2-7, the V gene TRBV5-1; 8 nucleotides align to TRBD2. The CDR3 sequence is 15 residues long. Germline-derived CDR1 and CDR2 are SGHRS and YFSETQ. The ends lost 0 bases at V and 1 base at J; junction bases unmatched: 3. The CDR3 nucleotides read TGCGCCAGCAGCTTGGTATTAGCGGGGTCCTACGAGCAGTACTTC. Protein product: CASSLVLAGSYEQYF.